This entry lists 3 T cell receptor beta chains sequenced from one sample in a study of T cells in Graves' hyperthyroidism and ophthalmopathy. Using RNA transcripts as the source, TCR beta CDR3 regions were amplified. Primed by the HTBI set, a first-round RT-PCR was run on the TCR CDR3. TCRdb processed the multiplex PCR reads anew with MiXCR; each CDR3 protein has one entry. The sample lists over 500,000 distinct CDR3 sequences, roughly a sixth occurring once. Source material: blood. Receptors were obtained from a woman aged 25 to 39 with Graves' ophthalmopathy.

As for this clonotype: A much bigger clone sits one base away, suggesting this may be a read error. The V and J genes are TRBV5-1 and TRBJ1-1; tentatively, D is TRBD1 (5 bases). Germline CDR1 is SGHRS and CDR2 is YFSETQ. The CDR3 runs 14 residues. CDR3 sequence (DNA): TGCGCCAACAGCCCCGCCGCAGGGAGGACTGAAGCTTTCTTT. Protein: CANSPAAGRTEAFF.

This clonotype showed up many times. J is TRBJ1-1 and V is TRBV7-3; D perhaps matches TRBD1 (6 bases). This CDR3 comprises 15 residues. Germline loops: CDR1 SGHTA, CDR2 FQGTGA. V was pared by 1 base and J by 1 base, with 10 bases between. The CDR3 loop is CASSLMGGTNTEAFF. The CDR3 coding sequence is TGTGCCAGCAGCTTAATGGGGGGCACGAACACTGAAGCTTTCTTT.

In this sample, this clonotype turned up a few times. This chain connects TRBV28 to TRBJ1-1; D ambiguous. Germline CDR1 and CDR2: MDHEN and SYDVKM. The CDR3 length is 14 residues. Trimming removed 6 bases at V and 0 bases at J, with 11 bases between. The CDR3 is CASRSMRMNTEAFF. In DNA, the CDR3 is TGTGCCAGCAGGTCGATGCGGATGAACACTGAAGCTTTCTTT.